This is a list of T cell receptor beta chains from one sample in a study of OX40 agonist ivuxolimab in advanced cancers. Here immunoSEQ multiplex PCR was the method, and the copy in TCRdb shows in-frame clones only, minus some. The data show over 75,000 clones, 80% to 95% seen once. The sample here was CD4+ or CD8+ T cells sorted from blood, taken in a trial of the OX40 agonist ivuxolimab. These receptors all stem from an adult with an advanced solid tumor such as melanoma, head and neck, liver or kidney cancer. CDR3s include the opening cysteine and the closing phenylalanine or tryptophan. D genes are given only for firm matches. Size is omitted from some rows. Given values are once, few, many or a class for expanded clones.

v_call: TRBV7-2
j_call: TRBJ2-1
d_call: TRBD2
clone_size: NA
cdr3_aa: CASSLGTSGSFYEQFF
cdr3_nt: TGTGCCAGCAGCTTAGGGACTAGCGGGAGTTTCTATGAGCAGTTCTTC

v_call: TRBV7-9
j_call: TRBJ1-2
d_call: NA
clone_size: few
cdr3_aa: CASSLAAGEYGYTF
cdr3_nt: TGTGCCAGCAGCTTAGCGGCAGGAGAATATGGCTACACCTTC

v_call: TRBV6-5
j_call: TRBJ1-1
d_call: TRBD1
clone_size: NA
cdr3_aa: CASSRQDRLNTEAFF
cdr3_nt: TGTGCCAGCAGTCGACAGGACAGGTTGAACACTGAAGCTTTCTTT

v_call: TRBV11-1
j_call: TRBJ2-7
d_call: NA
clone_size: NA
cdr3_aa: CASSLLTSSSYEQYF
cdr3_nt: TGTGCCAGCAGCTTATTGACTAGTTCATCCTACGAGCAGTACTTC

v_call: TRBV30
j_call: TRBJ2-7
d_call: NA
clone_size: NA
cdr3_aa: CAWSRDKYYEQYF
cdr3_nt: TGTGCCTGGAGCAGAGACAAGTACTACGAGCAGTACTTC

v_call: TRBV7-2
j_call: TRBJ1-2
d_call: NA
clone_size: NA
cdr3_aa: CASSPLPVNYGYTF
cdr3_nt: TGTGCCAGCAGCCCCCTACCGGTGAACTATGGCTACACCTTC

v_call: TRBV18
j_call: TRBJ1-1
d_call: NA
clone_size: NA
cdr3_aa: CASSPRQGQGTEAFF
cdr3_nt: TGTGCCAGCTCACCACGTCAGGGCCAAGGCACTGAAGCTTTCTTT

v_call: TRBV5-1
j_call: TRBJ2-5
d_call: TRBD2
clone_size: NA
cdr3_aa: CASSPLGGGIGETQYF
cdr3_nt: TGCGCCAGCAGCCCCCTTGGGGGAGGGATTGGAGAGACCCAGTACTTC

v_call: TRBV7-2
j_call: TRBJ2-7
d_call: TRBD1
clone_size: NA
cdr3_aa: CASNFRDRGREQYF
cdr3_nt: TGTGCCAGCAATTTCCGGGACAGGGGGCGCGAGCAGTACTTC

v_call: TRBV10-3
j_call: TRBJ1-3
d_call: NA
clone_size: once
cdr3_aa: CAISDSRGGNTIYF
cdr3_nt: TGTGCCATCAGTGACTCCAGGGGCGGAAACACCATATATTTT

v_call: TRBV7-2
j_call: TRBJ2-1
d_call: TRBD2
clone_size: NA
cdr3_aa: CASSPWTSGNEQFF
cdr3_nt: TGTGCCAGCAGCCCCTGGACTAGCGGCAATGAGCAGTTCTTC

v_call: TRBV6-4
j_call: TRBJ2-2
d_call: TRBD2
clone_size: NA
cdr3_aa: CASSGTSGSSGELFF
cdr3_nt: TGTGCCAGCAGTGGGACTAGCGGGAGTTCCGGGGAGCTGTTTTTT

v_call: TRBV11-3
j_call: TRBJ1-1
d_call: NA
clone_size: NA
cdr3_aa: CASSLDGRGGSTEAFF
cdr3_nt: TGTGCCAGCAGCTTAGATGGGCGGGGGGGAAGCACTGAAGCTTTCTTT

v_call: TRBV19
j_call: TRBJ2-2
d_call: NA
clone_size: NA
cdr3_aa: CASSTLRTPYANTGELFF
cdr3_nt: TGTGCCAGTAGTACCTTAAGGACACCCTACGCGAACACCGGGGAGCTGTTTTTT

v_call: TRBV19
j_call: TRBJ2-5
d_call: TRBD2
clone_size: once
cdr3_aa: CASSKRTSDETQYF
cdr3_nt: TGTGCCAGTAGTAAAAGGACTAGCGACGAGACCCAGTACTTC

v_call: TRBV6-5
j_call: TRBJ2-7
d_call: TRBD1
clone_size: NA
cdr3_aa: CASSYGGQGGYEQYF
cdr3_nt: TGTGCCAGCAGTTACGGGGGACAGGGAGGGTACGAGCAGTACTTC